What follows describes a single T cell receptor (beta chain). V was shortened by 5 bases and J by 0 bases, with 10 bases between the two germline ends. CDR3 length: 15 amino acids. Germline V gives CDR1 MDHEN, CDR2 SYDVKM. Sample barcodes and UMIs were carried by the TCR alpha and TCR beta cDNA libraries that 5'RACE generated with constant-segment primers. TCRdb re-called the 5' RACE reads with MiXCR, one entry per CDR3 protein. The repertoire has about 350,000 distinct CDR3 sequences, roughly an eighth of them found once; the top ten carry approximately 22%. The data were taken from a study of T-cell memory formation after mild COVID-19. Study as a whole: Clusters of TCRs were largely donor specific.

The chain employs TRBV28 and TRBJ1-4, with D unclear. The sequenced material came from PBMCs or a T cell subset sorted from them (not recorded which). This TCR was sampled from a man younger than 30 who had mild COVID-19 (a few samples of this study predate the infection). Cell type and time point are not known. The CDR3 loop is CASSLPQPTNEKLFF. The CDR3 nucleotides read TGTGCCAGCAGTCTCCCCCAGCCAACTAATGAAAAACTGTTTTTT.